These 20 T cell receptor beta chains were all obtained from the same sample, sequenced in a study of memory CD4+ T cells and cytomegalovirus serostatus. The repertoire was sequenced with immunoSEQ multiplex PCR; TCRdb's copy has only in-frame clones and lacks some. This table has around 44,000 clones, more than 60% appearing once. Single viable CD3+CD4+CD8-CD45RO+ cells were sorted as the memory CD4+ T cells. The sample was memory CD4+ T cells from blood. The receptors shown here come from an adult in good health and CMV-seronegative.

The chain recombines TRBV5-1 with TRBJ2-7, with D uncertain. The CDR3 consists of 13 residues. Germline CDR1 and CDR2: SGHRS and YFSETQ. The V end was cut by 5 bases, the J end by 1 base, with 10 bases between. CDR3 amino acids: CASRTDTSYEQYF. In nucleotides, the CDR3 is TGCGCCAGCAGAACTGACACTTCCTACGAGCAGTACTTC.

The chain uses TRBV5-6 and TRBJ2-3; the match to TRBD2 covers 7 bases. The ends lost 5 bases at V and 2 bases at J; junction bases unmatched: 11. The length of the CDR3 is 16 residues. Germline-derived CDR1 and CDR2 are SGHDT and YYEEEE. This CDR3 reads CASRETGRRNTDTQYF. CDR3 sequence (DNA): TGTGCCAGCAGAGAAACCGGGAGGAGGAACACAGATACGCAGTATTTT. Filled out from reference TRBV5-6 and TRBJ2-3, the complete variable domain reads DAGVTQSPTHLIKTRGQQVTLRCSPKSGHDTVSWYQQALGQGPQFIFQYYEEEERQRGNFPDRFSGHQFPNYSSELNVNALLLGDSALYLCASRETGRRNTDTQYFGPGTRLTVL.

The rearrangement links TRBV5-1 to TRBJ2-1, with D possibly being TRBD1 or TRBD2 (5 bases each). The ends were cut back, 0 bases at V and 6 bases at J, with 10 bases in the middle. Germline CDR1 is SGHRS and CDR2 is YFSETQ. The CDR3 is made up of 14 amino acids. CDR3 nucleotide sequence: TGCGCCAGCAGCTTGGTGGCAGGGAGCAATGAGCAGTTCTTC. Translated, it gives CASSLVAGSNEQFF.

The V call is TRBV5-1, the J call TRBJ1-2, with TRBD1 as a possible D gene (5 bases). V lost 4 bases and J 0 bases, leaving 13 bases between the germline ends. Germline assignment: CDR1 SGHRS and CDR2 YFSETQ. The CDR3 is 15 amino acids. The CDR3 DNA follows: TGCGCCAGCAGCCCGGCGGGGGAGCCTAACTATGGCTACACCTTC. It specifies CASSPAGEPNYGYTF.

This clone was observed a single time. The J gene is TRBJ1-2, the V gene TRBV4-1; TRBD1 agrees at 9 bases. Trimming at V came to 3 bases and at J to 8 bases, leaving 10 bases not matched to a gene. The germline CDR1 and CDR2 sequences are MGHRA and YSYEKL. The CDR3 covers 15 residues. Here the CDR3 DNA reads TGCGCCAGCAGCCAGAGTCTACAGGGGGCGGACGGCTACACCTTC. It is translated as CASSQSLQGADGYTF.

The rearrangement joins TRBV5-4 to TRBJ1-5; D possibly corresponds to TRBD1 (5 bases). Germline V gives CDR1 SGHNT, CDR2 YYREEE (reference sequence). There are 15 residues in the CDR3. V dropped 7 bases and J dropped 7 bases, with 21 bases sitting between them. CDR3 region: CASSDGRTSGQPQHF. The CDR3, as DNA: TGTGCCAGCTCAGACGGCCGGACTTCAGGGCAGCCCCAGCATTTT.

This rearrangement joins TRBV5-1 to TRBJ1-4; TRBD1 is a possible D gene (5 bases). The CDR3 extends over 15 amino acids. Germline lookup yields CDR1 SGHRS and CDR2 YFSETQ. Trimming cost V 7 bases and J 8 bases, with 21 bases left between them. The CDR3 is CASALLGTPREKLFF. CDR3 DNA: TGCGCCAGCGCGCTCCTCGGGACCCCAAGGGAAAAACTGTTTTTT.

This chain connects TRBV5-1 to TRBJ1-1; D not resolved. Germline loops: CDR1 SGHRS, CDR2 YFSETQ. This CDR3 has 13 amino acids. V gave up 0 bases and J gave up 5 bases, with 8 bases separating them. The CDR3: CASSLAEMTEAFF. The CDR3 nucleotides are TGCGCCAGCAGCTTGGCCGAGATGACTGAAGCTTTCTTT. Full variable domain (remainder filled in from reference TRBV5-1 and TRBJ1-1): KAGVTQTPRYLIKTRGQQVTLSCSPISGHRSVSWYQQTPGQGLQFLFEYFSETQRNKGNFPGRFSGRQFSNSRSEMNVSTLELGDSALYLCASSLAEMTEAFFGQGTRLTVV.

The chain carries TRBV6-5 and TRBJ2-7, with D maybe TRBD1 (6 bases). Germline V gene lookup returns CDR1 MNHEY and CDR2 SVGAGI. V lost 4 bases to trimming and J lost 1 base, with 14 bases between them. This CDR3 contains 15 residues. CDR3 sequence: CASSSLPGTSYEQYF. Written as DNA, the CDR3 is TGTGCCAGCAGTTCACTTCCCGGGACATCCTACGAGCAGTACTTC.

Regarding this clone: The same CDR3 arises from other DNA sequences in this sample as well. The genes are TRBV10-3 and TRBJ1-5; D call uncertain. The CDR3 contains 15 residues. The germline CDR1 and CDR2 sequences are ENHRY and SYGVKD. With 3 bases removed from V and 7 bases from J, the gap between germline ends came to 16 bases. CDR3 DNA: TGTGCCATCAGTGAACAAGGAGGTCCGAAACAGCCCCAGCATTTT. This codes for CAISEQGGPKQPQHF.

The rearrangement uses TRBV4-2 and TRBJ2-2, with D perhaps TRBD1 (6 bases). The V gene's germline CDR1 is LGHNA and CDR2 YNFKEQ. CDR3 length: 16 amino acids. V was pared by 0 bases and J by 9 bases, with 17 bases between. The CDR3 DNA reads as TGTGCCAGCAGCCAAGACGGGGTGGGGGCGCCGCGGGAGCTGTTTTTT. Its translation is CASSQDGVGAPRELFF.

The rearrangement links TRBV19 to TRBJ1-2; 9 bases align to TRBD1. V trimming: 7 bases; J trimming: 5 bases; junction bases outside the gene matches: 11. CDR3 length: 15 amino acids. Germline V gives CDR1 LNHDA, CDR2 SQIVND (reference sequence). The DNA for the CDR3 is TGTGCCAGTATCTCGAACACAGGGGGCGCTTATGGCTACACCTTC. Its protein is CASISNTGGAYGYTF.

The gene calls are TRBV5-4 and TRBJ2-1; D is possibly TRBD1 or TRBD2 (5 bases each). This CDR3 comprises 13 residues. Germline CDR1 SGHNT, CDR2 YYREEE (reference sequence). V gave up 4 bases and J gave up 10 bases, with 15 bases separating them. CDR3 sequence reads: CASSRWAEGEQFF. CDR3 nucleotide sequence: TGTGCCAGCAGCCGATGGGCTGAGGGGGAGCAGTTCTTC.

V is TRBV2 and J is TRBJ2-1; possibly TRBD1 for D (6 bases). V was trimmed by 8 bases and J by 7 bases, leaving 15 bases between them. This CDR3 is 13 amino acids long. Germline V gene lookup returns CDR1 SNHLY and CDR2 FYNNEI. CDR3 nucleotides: TGTGCCAGCCAGGAGACAGGTCGGAATGAGCAGTTCTTC. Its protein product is CASQETGRNEQFF.

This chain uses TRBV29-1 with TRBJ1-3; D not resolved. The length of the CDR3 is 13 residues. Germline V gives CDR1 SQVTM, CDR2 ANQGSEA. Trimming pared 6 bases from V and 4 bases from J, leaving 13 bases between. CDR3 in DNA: TGCAGCGTCCAAAGAGGATCGGGAAACACCATATATTTT. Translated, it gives CSVQRGSGNTIYF.

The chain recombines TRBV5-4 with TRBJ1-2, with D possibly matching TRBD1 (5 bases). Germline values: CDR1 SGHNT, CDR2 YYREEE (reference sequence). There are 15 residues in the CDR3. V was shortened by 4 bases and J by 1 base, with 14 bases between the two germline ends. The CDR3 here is CASSPAGTINYGYTF. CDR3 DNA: TGTGCCAGCAGCCCGGCCGGGACCATTAACTATGGCTACACCTTC.

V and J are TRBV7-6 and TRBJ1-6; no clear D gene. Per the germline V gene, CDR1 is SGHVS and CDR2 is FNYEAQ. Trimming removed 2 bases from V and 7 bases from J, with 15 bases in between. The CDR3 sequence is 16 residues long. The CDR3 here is CASSLSERKRNSPLHF. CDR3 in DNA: TGTGCCAGCAGCTTATCGGAACGAAAAAGAAATTCACCCCTCCACTTT.

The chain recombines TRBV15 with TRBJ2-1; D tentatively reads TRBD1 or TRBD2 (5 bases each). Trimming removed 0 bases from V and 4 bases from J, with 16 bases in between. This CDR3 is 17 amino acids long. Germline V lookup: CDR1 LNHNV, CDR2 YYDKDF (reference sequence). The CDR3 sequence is CATSRDRRQGKYNEQFF. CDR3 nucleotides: TGTGCCACCAGCAGAGATCGGAGGCAGGGAAAGTACAATGAGCAGTTCTTC.

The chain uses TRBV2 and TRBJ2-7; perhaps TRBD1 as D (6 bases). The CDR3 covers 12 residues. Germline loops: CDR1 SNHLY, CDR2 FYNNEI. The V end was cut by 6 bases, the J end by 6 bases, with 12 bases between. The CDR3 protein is CASSDTGSEQYF. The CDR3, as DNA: TGTGCCAGCAGCGACACAGGGTCCGAGCAGTACTTC. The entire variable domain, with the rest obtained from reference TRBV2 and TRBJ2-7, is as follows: EPEVTQTPSHQVTQMGQEVILRCVPISNHLYFYWYRQILGQKVEFLVSFYNNEISEKSEIFDDQFSVERPDGSNFTLKIRSTKLEDSAMYFCASSDTGSEQYFGPGTRLTVT.

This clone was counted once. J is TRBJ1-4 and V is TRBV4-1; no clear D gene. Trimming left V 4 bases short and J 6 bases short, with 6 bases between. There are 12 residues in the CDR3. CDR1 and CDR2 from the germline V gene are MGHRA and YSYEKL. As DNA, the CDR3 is TGCGCCAGCAGCCTTCCCTATGAAAAACTGTTTTTT. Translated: CASSLPYEKLFF.